These 30 T cell receptor beta chains came from one sample sequenced in a study of control samples from healthy donors and cancer patients (dated by TCRdb to about 2020). Preparation of the library involved the immunoSEQ multiplex PCR assay. TCRdb's version of the immuneACCESS table is confined to in-frame rearrangements and falls short of the full clone set. An unresolved V gene accounts for under half of the shortfall where checked; the remainder is of unknown origin. The sample table shows approximately 52,000 clones, and 88% are seen once. Approximately 3.8% of the sample is in the top ten clones. Sequencing was done on a sample of blood. The receptors come from a man in his fifties or sixties in good health.

The chain uses TRBV11-2 and TRBJ2-7, with D tentatively TRBD1 (5 bases). The V end lost 2 bases, the J end lost 0 bases, and 11 bases lay between the germline ends. Germline values: CDR1 SGHAT, CDR2 FQNNGV. The CDR3 length is 15 residues. DNA for the CDR3: TGTGCCAGCAGCTTAAACGGACAAGTCTCCTACGAGCAGTACTTC. Its protein is CASSLNGQVSYEQYF.

The chain recombines TRBV5-1 with TRBJ2-5; D gene ambiguous. CDR1 and CDR2 from the germline V gene are SGHRS and YFSETQ. This CDR3 has 13 residues. Trimming removed 2 bases from V and 5 bases from J, with 10 bases in between. The CDR3 loop is CASSFLAAETQYF. The CDR3 DNA reads TGCGCCAGCAGCTTTTTGGCCGCGGAGACCCAGTACTTC.

The rearrangement uses TRBV30 and TRBJ1-1; D unclear. Trimming shortened V by 1 base and J by 4 bases, and 10 bases separated the two germline ends. The CDR3 runs 13 residues. Germline V gene data show CDR1 as GTSNPN and CDR2 as SVGIG (reference sequence). CDR3 coding DNA: TGTGCCTGGAGTGGAAAGGGAAGCACTGAAGCTTTCTTT. This encodes CAWSGKGSTEAFF. The full variable domain, with the rest looked up from reference TRBV30 and TRBJ1-1, is SQTIHQWPATLVQPVGSPLSLECTVEGTSNPNLYWYRQAAGRGLQLLFYSVGIGQISSEVPQNLSASRPQDRQFILSSKKLLLSDSGFYLCAWSGKGSTEAFFGQGTRLTVV.

V is TRBV27 and J is TRBJ2-7; maybe TRBD2 (5 bases). The V end was cut by 5 bases, the J end by 7 bases, with 18 bases between. Germline CDR1 MNHEY, CDR2 SMNVEV (reference sequence). This CDR3 comprises 14 residues. The CDR3 bases are TGTGCCAGCAGTCCAACTCCCGCCTCGGGAGAGCAGTACTTC. As protein: CASSPTPASGEQYF.

The chain employs TRBV6-6 and TRBJ1-3; TRBD1 agrees at 7 bases. The V gene's germline CDR1 is MNHNY and CDR2 SVGAGI (reference sequence). The ends lost 8 bases at V and 8 bases at J; junction bases unmatched: 15. The CDR3 extends over 15 amino acids. The CDR3 loop is CASGRQGDFGDTIYF. CDR3 nucleotides: TGTGCCAGCGGGCGACAGGGAGATTTTGGGGACACCATATATTTT.

This clone was counted a single time. The genes are TRBV6-5 and TRBJ2-3; possible D gene TRBD1, 6 bases. CDR3 length: 13 amino acids. The V and J ends lost 7 bases and 2 bases respectively, with 10 bases between them. Germline loops: CDR1 MNHEY, CDR2 SVGAGI. The CDR3 reads CASKQGNTDTQYF. In DNA form, the CDR3 reads TGTGCCAGCAAACAGGGTAACACAGATACGCAGTATTTT.

The gene calls are TRBV6-2 or TRBV6-3 and TRBJ2-3; 9 nucleotides align to TRBD1. The J segment lost 4 bases and the V segment lost 4 bases, leaving 9 bases of the junction unmatched. Germline CDR1 and CDR2: MNHEY and SVGEGT. CDR3 length equals 16 residues. CDR3 sequence: CASSFRTGVDPDTQYF. The CDR3 region has the DNA TGTGCCAGCAGTTTCCGGACAGGGGTGGATCCAGATACGCAGTATTTT.

This clone was observed a handful of times. The same CDR3 also results from other DNA sequences found in this sample. V gene TRBV5-5 combines with J gene TRBJ1-6; D ambiguous. Germline V gene lookup returns CDR1 SGHKS and CDR2 YYEKEE (reference sequence). CDR3 length equals 14 residues. The germline V and J ends were trimmed by 0 bases and 9 bases, with 10 bases remaining between them. CDR3 sequence (DNA): TGTGCCAGCAGCTTGGAAGGAGGCGGTTCACCCCTCCACTTT. This encodes CASSLEGGGSPLHF.

This clone was seen more than once but under ten times. V and J are TRBV2 and TRBJ2-3; D is unclear. The CDR3 is made up of 16 amino acids. V lost 0 bases, J lost 2 bases, and 12 bases lay in between. The V gene's germline CDR1 is SNHLY and CDR2 FYNNEI. The CDR3 is CASSEATGPSTDTQYF. CDR3 bases: TGTGCCAGCAGTGAAGCCACCGGGCCCTCCACAGATACGCAGTATTTT. Together with reference TRBV2 and TRBJ2-3, the CDR3 gives the full variable domain: EPEVTQTPSHQVTQMGQEVILRCVPISNHLYFYWYRQILGQKVEFLVSFYNNEISEKSEIFDDQFSVERPDGSNFTLKIRSTKLEDSAMYFCASSEATGPSTDTQYFGPGTRLTVL.

V usage is TRBV5-1 and J usage is TRBJ1-1, with D tentatively TRBD1 (6 bases). This CDR3 contains 15 residues. Trimming removed 4 bases at V and 5 bases at J, with 18 bases between. Germline CDR1 and CDR2: SGHRS and YFSETQ. CDR3 bases: TGCGCCAGCAGCCCCAACAGGGTAGTAGAGACTGAAGCTTTCTTT. Residues: CASSPNRVVETEAFF.

This clone was counted once. The rearrangement links TRBV9 to TRBJ1-1; no clear D gene. Germline CDR1 is SGDLS and CDR2 is YYNGEE. V dropped 1 base and J dropped 4 bases, with 14 bases sitting between them. The CDR3 has 15 residues. The CDR3 sequence is CASSVSAREGTEAFF. The CDR3 DNA is TGTGCCAGCAGCGTATCTGCAAGGGAGGGCACTGAAGCTTTCTTT. Full variable domain (rest looked up from reference TRBV9 and TRBJ1-1): DSGVTQTPKHLITATGQRVTLRCSPRSGDLSVYWYQQSLDQGLQFLIQYYNGEERAKGNILERFSAQQFPDLHSELNLSSLELGDSALYFCASSVSAREGTEAFFGQGTRLTVV.

This clone was counted once. This rearrangement joins TRBV27 to TRBJ1-5; D call uncertain. Trimming shortened V by 1 base and J by 6 bases, and 4 bases separated the two germline ends. Germline assignment: CDR1 MNHEY and CDR2 SMNVEV (reference sequence). This CDR3 spans 12 amino acids. CDR3 sequence: CASSLLGQPQHF. CDR3 sequence (DNA): TGTGCCAGCAGTTTATTGGGTCAGCCCCAGCATTTT.

CDR3 in amino acids: CASSPRLNQPQHF. The CDR3 DNA reads as TGTGCCAGCAGTCCACGTCTCAATCAGCCCCAGCATTTT. The V gene is TRBV27, the J gene TRBJ1-5; D is uncertain. Germline CDR1 and CDR2: MNHEY and SMNVEV (reference sequence). The CDR3 loop spans 13 amino acids. V lost 5 bases to trimming and J lost 3 bases, with 8 bases between them.

V is TRBV6-5 and J is TRBJ2-1; TRBD1 matches 7 bases. The germline V gene encodes CDR1 MNHEY and CDR2 SVGAGI. The CDR3 sequence is 14 residues long. Trimming at V came to 6 bases and at J to 5 bases, leaving 7 bases not matched to a gene. The CDR3 spells CASSHEGGNNEQFF. Here the CDR3 DNA reads TGTGCCAGCAGCCATGAAGGGGGCAACAATGAGCAGTTCTTC.

The V gene is TRBV6-2 or TRBV6-3, the J gene TRBJ1-1; no reliable D call. Trimming pared 4 bases from V and 6 bases from J, leaving 12 bases between. The germline V gene has CDR1 MNHEY and CDR2 SVGEGT. The CDR3 loop spans 13 amino acids. The DNA of the CDR3 is TGTGCCAGCAGTTTGAGCCCCGGGGCTGAAGCTTTCTTT. Translating gives CASSLSPGAEAFF.

The chain is built from TRBV21-1 and TRBJ1-5; the table's TRBD1 call for D was not verified on the DNA. TRBV21-1 is a recognized pseudogene. The CDR3 consists of 17 residues. The CDR3 coding sequence is TGTGCCAGCAGCAAGGTTTTCACAGGGGGAAAGAATCAGCCCCAGCATTTT. Residues: CASSKVFTGGKNQPQHF.

V is TRBV20-1 and J is TRBJ2-7, with 8 bases aligning to TRBD1. The CDR3 runs to 14 residues. V was clipped by 3 bases and J by 4 bases; unmatched bases: 8. In germline, CDR1 is DFQATT, CDR2 SNEGSKA (reference sequence). DNA for the CDR3: TGCAGTGCTAGTTTACAGGACAGGGCTTACGAGCAGTACTTC. It codes for CSASLQDRAYEQYF.

The CDR3 nucleotides are TGTGCCAGCAGTTACTCGACCGTTTTCCGGGACACTGAAGCTTTCTTT. It translates to CASSYSTVFRDTEAFF. The chain is built from TRBV6-5 and TRBJ1-1; D uncertain. Germline V gene sequence: CDR1 MNHEY, CDR2 SVGAGI. CDR3 size: 16 residues. V was shortened by 0 bases and J by 3 bases, with 14 bases between the two germline ends.

The CDR3 reads CASWAGGASDTEAFF. For the CDR3, the DNA is TGTGCCAGTTGGGCAGGGGGCGCTTCGGACACTGAAGCTTTCTTT. V and J are TRBV19 and TRBJ1-1, with TRBD1 matching over 8 bases. Germline assignment: CDR1 LNHDA and CDR2 SQIVND (reference sequence). The CDR3 consists of 15 residues. Losses at the gene ends were 8 bases for V and 3 bases for J; bases not matched to a gene: 11.

The gene calls are TRBV18 and TRBJ1-2, with 8 bases fitting TRBD1. V shed 6 bases and J 3 bases; nucleotides not matched to a gene: 3. Germline V CDR1 and CDR2: KGHSH, LQKENI. The CDR3 sequence is 13 residues long. CDR3 region: CASSATGDYGYTF. The CDR3 nucleotides are TGTGCCAGCTCCGCGACAGGGGACTATGGCTACACCTTC.

The J gene is TRBJ2-3, the V gene TRBV24-1; D uncertain. V was pared by 6 bases and J by 0 bases, with 6 bases between. The CDR3 sequence is 13 residues long. The germline V gene has CDR1 KGHDR and CDR2 SFDVKD. CDR3 DNA sequence: TGTGCCACCAGTCACATTAGCACAGATACGCAGTATTTT. This codes for CATSHISTDTQYF.

This clone has only one observation. This chain links TRBV9 with TRBJ2-3, with D hard to call. The ends were cut back, 0 bases at V and 3 bases at J, with 8 bases in the middle. The CDR3 is 14 amino acids. Germline assignment: CDR1 SGDLS and CDR2 YYNGEE. In DNA, the CDR3 is TGTGCCAGCAGCGTAGAGGGATTTACAGATACGCAGTATTTT. It codes for CASSVEGFTDTQYF.

The chain joins TRBV18 to TRBJ1-3; no firm D call. V was shortened by 3 bases and J by 0 bases, with 9 bases between the two germline ends. Germline V CDR1 and CDR2: KGHSH, LQKENI. The CDR3 is made up of 15 amino acids. CDR3 in amino acids: CASSPGRSSGNTIYF. CDR3 DNA sequence: TGTGCCAGCTCACCCGGAAGGAGCTCTGGAAACACCATATATTTT.

V usage is TRBV3-1 (or the pseudogene TRBV3-2) and J usage is TRBJ1-1; 7 bases are a match to TRBD1. CDR3 length: 15 residues. The ends lost 1 base at V and 2 bases at J; junction bases unmatched: 4. The germline V gene encodes CDR1 LGHDT and CDR2 YNNKEL (reference sequence). The CDR3 DNA is TGTGCCAGCAGCCAAGCCAACAGGGGCAACACTGAAGCTTTCTTT. Translating gives CASSQANRGNTEAFF.

A remark on this clone: Other DNA sequences in this sample translate to the same CDR3. V gene TRBV6-6 combines with J gene TRBJ1-2, with 7 positions matching TRBD1. Losses at the gene ends were 5 bases for V and 7 bases for J; bases not matched to a gene: 13. The CDR3 extends over 15 amino acids. The germline V gene has CDR1 MNHNY and CDR2 SVGAGI (reference sequence). The CDR3 region is CASSPSDRVESGYTF. CDR3 in DNA: TGTGCCAGCAGTCCTTCCGACAGGGTAGAAAGTGGCTACACCTTC.

The CDR3 DNA is TGTGCCAGCAGCCAAGGGCAGGGATTATTCGGAAACACCATATATTTT. Translating it yields CASSQGQGLFGNTIYF. This chain uses TRBV14 with TRBJ1-3; tentative D call: TRBD1 (5 bases). The V end was cut by 1 base, the J end by 4 bases, with 14 bases between. Germline-derived CDR1 and CDR2 are SGHDN and FVKESK. The CDR3 contains 16 residues.

The chain uses TRBV29-1 and TRBJ1-3, with a possible D match to TRBD1 (5 bases). The CDR3 loop spans 17 amino acids. V was trimmed by 0 bases and J by 4 bases, leaving 19 bases between them. CDR1 and CDR2 (germline): SQVTM, ANQGSEA. This chain's CDR3 is CSVEDLRGRGAGNTIYF. The CDR3 DNA reads as TGCAGCGTTGAAGATCTCCGGGGGAGGGGCGCGGGAAACACCATATATTTT. Supplemented by reference TRBV29-1 and TRBJ1-3, the full variable domain reads SAVISQKPSRDICQRGTSLTIQCQVDSQVTMMFWYRQQPGQSLTLIATANQGSEATYESGFVIDKFPISRPNLTFSTLTVSNMSPEDSSIYLCSVEDLRGRGAGNTIYFGEGSWLTVV.

This clone has only a few counts. The J gene is TRBJ1-5, the V gene TRBV27; 7 bases fit TRBD1. Germline V gene sequence: CDR1 MNHEY, CDR2 SMNVEV (reference sequence). The CDR3 covers 14 residues. After removal of 3 bases from V and 7 bases from J, the junction contained 6 bases not matched to a gene. The DNA for the CDR3 is TGTGCCAGCAGTTTCCGACAGGGTGACCAGCCCCAGCATTTT. Translating it yields CASSFRQGDQPQHF.

Written as DNA, the CDR3 is TGTGCCAGCAGTTTTTTTAGTGATAATTCACCCCTCCACTTT. This translates into CASSFFSDNSPLHF. V and J are TRBV28 and TRBJ1-6, with no clear D. This CDR3 region has 14 residues. CDR1 and CDR2 from the germline V gene are MDHEN and SYDVKM. Trimming pared 3 bases from V and 5 bases from J, leaving 8 bases between.

V gene TRBV5-1 combines with J gene TRBJ2-2; possible D gene TRBD1, 6 bases. The V gene's germline CDR1 is SGHRS and CDR2 YFSETQ. The CDR3 loop spans 14 amino acids. V was clipped by 4 bases and J by 6 bases, with 13 bases between them. The CDR3 region is CASSVTQGAGELFF. For the CDR3, the DNA is TGCGCCAGCAGCGTTACACAGGGAGCCGGGGAGCTGTTTTTT.